This entry lists 20 T cell receptor beta chains sequenced from one sample in a study of regulatory T cells in long-lasting Graves disease. The sample's time point: persistent/refractory GD, antithyroid drugs over 5 years with positive TRAb. From PBMCs, RNA was extracted and then used to make the TCR library. Arm-PCR of CDR3 regions and iRepertoire HTBI primers were used to build TCR beta libraries. TCRdb re-called the multiplex PCR reads with MiXCR, one entry per CDR3 protein. Of 600,000 to 800,000 distinct CDR3 sequences detected, roughly 30% appear once; the ten largest clones hold roughly 46%. The material sequenced was peripheral blood mononuclear cells (PBMCs), taken when the disease was refractory, from a patient treated with antithyroid drugs. All receptors derive from a female donor with Graves disease.

This clonotype was counted ten times or more. The rearrangement links TRBV27 to TRBJ2-7; D not certain. The CDR3 is made up of 12 amino acids. Trimming removed 8 bases from V and 7 bases from J, with 15 bases in between. Germline CDR1 MNHEY, CDR2 SMNVEV (reference sequence). This CDR3 is CASGPYPNEQYF. CDR3 nucleotides: TGTGCCAGCGGCCCCTACCCTAATGAGCAGTACTTC.

The chain couples TRBV13 to TRBJ2-7; 10 nucleotides align to TRBD1. Per the germline V gene, CDR1 is PRHDT and CDR2 is FYEKMQ (reference sequence). CDR3 size: 16 residues. The junction had 4 bases not matched to a gene; V was cut back by 1 base and J by 1 base. The CDR3 loop is CASSLALGQGSYEQYF. CDR3 coding DNA: TGTGCCAGCAGCTTAGCCCTGGGACAGGGGTCCTACGAGCAGTACTTC.

The V and J genes are TRBV6-1 and TRBJ1-5; 9 bases are a match to TRBD1. The CDR3 extends over 14 amino acids. CDR1 MNHNS and CDR2 SASEGT come from the germline V gene. Trimming at V came to 7 bases and at J to 3 bases, leaving 4 bases not matched to a gene. In nucleotides, the CDR3 is TGTGCCAGCAACTGGGACAGGGACAATCAGCCCCAGCATTTT. Amino acid sequence: CASNWDRDNQPQHF.

The rearrangement joins TRBV12-3 or TRBV12-4 to TRBJ1-5; a possible D gene is TRBD1 (5 bases). V lost 3 bases, J lost 3 bases, and 21 bases lay in between. CDR3 length: 18 amino acids. The CDR3 loop reads CASSLTEASVFLNQPQHF. As DNA, the CDR3 is TGTGCCAGCAGTTTGACAGAGGCCTCGGTGTTTCTCAATCAGCCCCAGCATTTT.

This clonotype was counted a few times. The CDR3 DNA reads TGTGCCAGCAGGTCTCTTAGACAGGGCAATCAGCCCCAGCATTTT. Translated, it gives CASRSLRQGNQPQHF. The chain carries TRBV6-1 and TRBJ1-5; D might be TRBD1 (6 bases). The CDR3 is made up of 15 amino acids. The V end lost 6 bases, the J end lost 2 bases, and 14 bases lay between the germline ends. Per the germline V gene, CDR1 is MNHNS and CDR2 is SASEGT.

The genes are TRBV7-9 and TRBJ1-2, with TRBD1 matching 7 bases. Germline-derived CDR1 and CDR2 are SEHNR and FQNEAQ (reference sequence). The CDR3 covers 14 residues. J lost 9 bases, V lost 1 base, and 8 bases had no gene match. The CDR3 DNA sequence: TGTGCCAGCAGCTTAGGAGGGGGCGCGGTTCGCTACACCTTC. Translation: CASSLGGGAVRYTF.

This clonotype was seen more than once but under ten times. The genes are TRBV10-3 and TRBJ1-1; D is undetermined. V gave up 5 bases and J gave up 2 bases, with 12 bases separating them. CDR1 and CDR2 (germline): ENHRY, SYGVKD. The CDR3 runs 14 residues. DNA for the CDR3: TGTGCCATCAGTCCGAGAGATACTAACACTGAAGCTTTCTTT. Translating gives CAISPRDTNTEAFF.

This clonotype was seen repeatedly, ten times or more. This chain links TRBV20-1 with TRBJ2-7, with 7 bases matching TRBD1. The CDR3 is made up of 13 amino acids. The J segment lost 5 bases and the V segment lost 6 bases, leaving 10 bases of the junction unmatched. Germline CDR1 reads DFQATT; CDR2 reads SNEGSKA (reference sequence). The CDR3 loop reads CSAARGTVDEQYF. CDR3 sequence (DNA): TGCAGTGCCGCAAGAGGGACAGTTGACGAGCAGTACTTC.

The rearrangement joins TRBV6-1 to TRBJ2-7, with 9 bases identical to TRBD1. Unmatched junction bases numbered 5, after V lost 6 bases and J lost 2 bases. This CDR3 is built from 14 residues. Germline-derived CDR1 and CDR2 are MNHNS and SASEGT. As DNA, the CDR3 is TGTGCCAGCAGCGAGGGGACAGGGCCCTACGAGCAGTACTTC. It codes for CASSEGTGPYEQYF.

The J gene is TRBJ2-6, the V gene TRBV20-1, with D possibly matching TRBD2 (5 bases). Trimming took 6 bases from V and 0 from J, leaving 12 bases between them. The CDR3 totals 15 residues. Germline assignment: CDR1 DFQATT and CDR2 SNEGSKA (reference sequence). CDR3 loop: CSAPYGVSGANVLTF. The CDR3 DNA reads as TGCAGTGCACCTTACGGGGTCTCTGGGGCCAACGTCCTGACTTTC.

This clonotype was seen only a few times. The V gene is TRBV7-9, the J gene TRBJ1-2, with 7 bases lining up with TRBD1. Germline V gene data show CDR1 as SEHNR and CDR2 as FQNEAQ (reference sequence). V shed 5 bases, J shed 3 bases, and the junction held 9 bases outside the gene matches. The CDR3 is made up of 15 amino acids. The CDR3 here is CASSRADRVDYGYTF. The CDR3 DNA is TGTGCCAGCAGCCGCGCCGACAGGGTTGACTATGGCTACACCTTC.

This clonotype was picked up a small number of times. This chain connects TRBV10-2 to TRBJ2-7, with 7 bases fitting TRBD1. Germline CDR1 is WSHSY and CDR2 is SAAADI. The length of the CDR3 is 12 residues. V was clipped by 9 bases and J by 2 bases; unmatched bases: 4. CDR3 in DNA: TGCGCCAGTAGCGACAGGGCCTACGAGCAGTACTTC. Protein: CASSDRAYEQYF.

J is TRBJ1-3 and V is TRBV19; D unresolved. Germline V gene sequence: CDR1 LNHDA, CDR2 SQIVND (reference sequence). V was clipped by 6 bases and J by 0 bases, with 9 bases between them. The CDR3 has 14 amino acids. The CDR3: CASRRLDSGNTIYF. CDR3 nucleotide sequence: TGTGCCAGTAGACGACTCGACTCTGGAAACACCATATATTTT.

As for this clonotype: The junction and the germline gene differ at one end; a read error may be behind it. The chain links TRBV12-3 or TRBV12-4 to TRBJ2-4; 7 bases agree with TRBD2. CDR3 length: 16 residues. CDR3 nucleotides: TGTGCCAGCAGTTATGGGGAGGGATGGGCCAAAAACATTCGGTACTTC. The encoded protein is CASSYGEGWAKNIRYF.

V usage is TRBV5-5 and J usage is TRBJ1-1; a weak D match, TRBD1 (6 bases). V gave up 6 bases and J gave up 3 bases, with 15 bases separating them. The CDR3 extends over 14 amino acids. Germline V lookup: CDR1 SGHKS, CDR2 YYEKEE (reference sequence). CDR3 sequence reads: CASMDPGADTEAFF. For the CDR3, the DNA is TGTGCCAGCATGGATCCGGGGGCTGACACTGAAGCTTTCTTT.

The chain combines TRBV28 with TRBJ1-1, with 9 bases that match TRBD1. The ends lost 8 bases at V and 4 bases at J; junction bases unmatched: 14. This CDR3 region has 16 residues. Per the germline V gene, CDR1 is MDHEN and CDR2 is SYDVKM. The CDR3 here is CASSHRDRVLGTEAFF. As DNA, the CDR3 is TGTGCCAGCTCGCACCGGGACAGGGTGTTAGGCACTGAAGCTTTCTTT.

This clonotype was recorded many times. V gene TRBV2 combines with J gene TRBJ1-2; D remains ambiguous. Trimming pared 7 bases from V and 6 bases from J, leaving 9 bases between. The CDR3 length is 11 residues. Germline V gene lookup returns CDR1 SNHLY and CDR2 FYNNEI. The CDR3 DNA follows: TGTGCCAGCAACGTTGGAGATGGCTACACCTTC. Amino acid sequence: CASNVGDGYTF.

The V gene is TRBV5-1, the J gene TRBJ2-7; D remains unclear. The CDR3 has 12 residues. Germline-derived CDR1 and CDR2 are SGHRS and YFSETQ. The V gene lost 0 bases and the J gene lost 5 bases, with 6 bases spanning the gap. The CDR3 nucleotides are TGCGCCAGCAGCTTGGACGGCCACGAGCAGTACTTC. This sequence encodes CASSLDGHEQYF.

This clonotype was counted ten times or more. This chain connects TRBV11-1 to TRBJ2-5; D unresolved. Germline CDR1 and CDR2: SGHAT and FQDESV (reference sequence). V lost 5 bases and J 3 bases, leaving 13 bases between the germline ends. CDR3 size: 14 residues. As DNA, the CDR3 is TGTGCCAGCAGCGCACAAGGTTTTGAAGAGACCCAGTACTTC. It codes for CASSAQGFEETQYF.

This clonotype is a singleton in its sample. This sequence joins TRBV28 and TRBJ2-7; TRBD1 matches 10 bases. V lost 4 bases to trimming and J lost 3 bases; unmatched junction nucleotides: 9. CDR1 and CDR2 (germline): MDHEN, SYDVKM. The CDR3 is 16 residues long. The CDR3 DNA reads TGTGCCAGCAGTTCCCCCACGACAGGGGGCTTCTACGAGCAGTACTTC. Encoded protein: CASSSPTTGGFYEQYF.